This TCR beta chain was sequenced for a study of T cell responses to AZD1222 COVID-19 vaccine. Produced via immunoSEQ multiplex PCR; TCRdb's table is partial and in-frame only. This table holds 65,000 to 95,000 clones, approximately 85% found once. This CDR3 has 15 amino acids. Between the trimmed V and J ends, which lost 4 bases and 1 base, there was a span of 13 bases. CDR1 and CDR2 from the germline V gene are SGHNT and YYREEE (reference sequence). The sequencing used peripheral blood, collected 28 days after the second AZD1222 dose. This receptor was obtained from an adult who received the AZD1222 COVID-19 vaccine. This rearrangement joins TRBV5-4 to TRBJ2-3, with no clear D. The CDR3 reads CASSGPRRGTDTQYF. CDR3 bases: TGTGCCAGCAGCGGGCCGAGGCGCGGCACAGATACGCAGTATTTT.